The TCR beta chain described here comes from a study of T cell responses to AZD1222 COVID-19 vaccine. The overall study: Second-dose schedules of about 4 or about 12 weeks were combined.

Study-wide results and caveats: Donor demographics were predominantly white British with a female majority; clonal diversity may be underestimated. Among AZD1222 vaccinees, only 6 or 7 were seropositive at baseline.

The CDR3 covers 15 residues. Germline CDR1 is MNHEY and CDR2 is SVGAGI. The junction had 8 bases not matched to a gene; V was cut back by 5 bases and J by 4 bases. On this clone: Antigen unknown.

This table comes from immunoSEQ multiplex PCR, and its TCRdb copy is limited to in-frame clones, with some not included. Of just under 100,000 clones in the sample, roughly 84% are singletons; the top ten hold about 2.5%. The chain joins TRBV6-5 to TRBJ1-2; 9 nucleotides agree with TRBD1. The receptor was isolated from an adult in good health. This specimen consisted of peripheral blood, obtained on day 0 of AZD1222 vaccination. The CDR3 is CASSPPGTGSYGYTF. CDR3 nucleotides: TGTGCCAGCAGTCCACCCGGGACAGGGAGCTATGGCTACACCTTC.